This T cell receptor (beta chain) was recovered during a study of CD8+ T cells in alopecia areata (dated by TCRdb to 2016 to 2019). For the wider study: The treated patients took part in an open-label pilot trial in which moderate-to-severe alopecia areata was treated with oral tofacitinib at 5 to 10 mg twice daily. Tofacitinib was given for 6 to 18 months, followed by 6 months of follow-up off drug to assess delayed response and recurrence. Disease severity in treated patients was measured with the SALT score, which quantifies the percentage of affected scalp surface area. High-throughput TCRbeta sequencing was used to examine T cell clonal expansion in alopecia areata in both the C3H/HeJ mouse model and human patients. On the human side, TCRbeta sequencing was run on scalp tissue and on sorted CD4+ and CD8+ peripheral blood T cells from healthy controls and from alopecia areata patients with either patchy or totalis/universalis disease. Biopsies were taken from tofacitinib-treated patients at baseline and at 4 and 24 weeks of treatment, and a later scalp biopsy was taken in several of the tofacitinib-treated patients. Clonality in the scalp was compared among normal scalp (n=4), patchy alopecia areata scalp (n=8), and alopecia totalis/universalis scalp (n=8). RNA was extracted with the PAXgene miRNA kit for fixed scalp, the miRNeasy kit for PBMCs, and the RNeasy kit for mouse skin. TCRbeta CDR3 regions were amplified by immunoSEQ multiplex PCR with 35 Vbeta forward and 13 Jbeta reverse primers. The research as a whole found: Shared TCR sequences between patients were less evident than in mice, which may be partly attributable to HLA diversity in the patient population. Higher clonality and more expanded CD8+ clones were observed in lesional scalp than in normal scalp, particularly in alopecia totalis/universalis, a finding suggestive of antigenic drive. Many expanded lesional clones persisted in scalp and blood during tofacitinib treatment, which may partly explain relapse after stopping treatment. With tofacitinib, both scalp clonality and the number of expanded CD8+ clones among the top 100 scalp clones went down significantly. Because the treated cohort was small and included a single nonresponder, larger studies are needed to assess links between baseline CD8+ expansion and response. Unlike mouse skin, which is dominated by gammadelta T cells, normal human skin has resident alphabeta T cells that are also sequenced, and this complicates analysis of the scalp TCR repertoire.

The library was built by means of the immunoSEQ multiplex PCR assay. RNA was extracted from all samples and reverse transcribed into cDNA, which served as template for TCR sequencing. First-strand cDNA was synthesized using SuperScript III with a 2:1 mix of oligo-dT and random hexamers. A synthetic immune receptor repertoire was used to assess amplification bias, and residual bias was removed computationally. Per the source publication's procedure: Raw reads were preprocessed to remove errors, and CDR3 was defined by IMGT conventions from the conserved cysteine to phenylalanine. Clonality was computed as 1 minus the Shannon entropy, with the entropy normalized by log2 of the number of productive unique TCRs. Whether scalp clones were CD4 or CD8 was inferred by matching scalp TCRbeta sequences against CD4 and CD8 repertoires sorted from blood. Drawn from immuneACCESS, this table holds only the in-frame rearrangements with V and J called that TCRdb kept. Clones are partly lost; checked studies trace under half to an unresolved V gene and leave the rest unexplained. V and J calls plus clone size are reproduced from that table; the DNA served to infer D and trimming. The table for this sample lists 150,000 to 200,000 clones; 60% to 75% of them were counted only once. The top ten constitute 13% to 15% of the sample.

The CDR3 goes from the cysteine to the phenylalanine over 12 residues. Only the CDR3 portion is preserved as DNA: 36 bases, with reading frame beginning at the first base. Trimming at the junction amounts to 5 bases on V and 5 bases on J, and the germline ends lie 10 bases apart. Via the germline V gene (reference sequence), CDR1 is SEHNR and CDR2 FQNEAQ. On this clone itself: Its antigen specificity is not known. No per-base quality is available; no much larger clone lies one base away.

The sample's time point, from its label and the paper: about 25 weeks on oral tofacitinib. The sample's treatment or condition label, decoded: oral pan-JAK inhibitor, 5-10 mg twice daily. Lesional scalp punch biopsies and peripheral blood were collected from alopecia areata patients. PBMCs were isolated by density centrifugation and stained for CD3, CD4 and CD8, after which CD4+ and CD8+ T cells were sorted on a FACSAria. Material: CD4+ T cells sorted from blood, obtained at week 24, from a patient treated with tofacitinib. This TCR was recovered from a human donor with alopecia areata. The chain joins TRBV7-9 to TRBJ2-7; the D gene is perhaps TRBD2, on 5 matching bases. The bases are TGTGCCAGCAGCAGACTAACCAACGAGCAGTACTTC. This is translated as CASSRLTNEQYF.